This TCR beta chain was profiled in a study of shared clonotypes between healthy human individuals. General study findings and limits: Generation probability values for non-shared clonotypes were lower than those for clonotypes shared by all four donors. Naive subsets usually exceeded memory subsets in estimated richness. Shared clonotypes: approximately 5.3% naive CD4, about 4% naive CD8, 2% to 2.5% memory CD4, approximately 0.4% memory CD8.

Assay used: immunoSEQ multiplex PCR; TCRdb lists only in-frame clones, some missing. The sample consists of about 870,000 clones, 85% to 95% of them appearing once. Naive CD8 cells, CD45RO-negative and positively selected for CCR7, excluded terminally differentiated effector memory CD45RA+ cells. CDR3 length: 15 amino acids. The trim removed 6 bases at V and 3 bases at J, leaving 7 bases unmatched. CDR1 is KGHSH, CDR2 LQKENI, per germline. Notes on this clone: What it binds is unknown.

Sequencing input: naive CD8+ T cells sorted from blood. The rearrangement links TRBV18 to TRBJ2-1, with 8 bases matching TRBD2. This sequence originates from a man aged 30 to 45 in good health. This CDR3 is CASSNEAGGYNEQFF. The DNA for the CDR3 is TGTGCCAGCTCTAACGAGGCGGGAGGCTACAATGAGCAGTTCTTC.